Shown below are 10 T cell receptor beta chains from a single sample sequenced in a study of cytomegalovirus exposure and HLA in healthy donors. 13 Jbeta primers and 60 Vbeta primers were used for the PCR. Measured with immunoSEQ multiplex PCR; TCRdb has only the in-frame clones, and not every one. This table has roughly 140,000 clones, about 80% appearing once. The sequenced material came from PBMCs. The receptors shown here come from a male donor in good health and CMV-seronegative.

For the CDR3, the DNA is TGCGCCAGCAGCTACGACACGTGGGGCCCTACCTACGAGCAGTACTTC. As protein: CASSYDTWGPTYEQYF. This chain uses TRBV5-1 with TRBJ2-7; TRBD1 is a possible D gene (5 bases). V was clipped by 3 bases and J by 2 bases, with 18 bases between them. The germline V gene has CDR1 SGHRS and CDR2 YFSETQ. CDR3 length: 16 amino acids.

The gene calls are TRBV4-1 and TRBJ1-5, with a possible D match to TRBD1 (5 bases). V was clipped by 0 bases and J by 4 bases, with 10 bases between them. Germline loops: CDR1 MGHRA, CDR2 YSYEKL. CDR3 size: 15 residues. The DNA for the CDR3 is TGCGCCAGCAGCCAAGAGGGGGGAGGGAATCAGCCCCAGCATTTT. Residues: CASSQEGGGNQPQHF.

The chain has TRBV2 and TRBJ2-1; D possibly corresponds to TRBD2 (6 bases). The CDR3 has 14 residues. The germline V and J ends were trimmed by 8 bases and 5 bases, with 16 bases remaining between them. Germline values: CDR1 SNHLY, CDR2 FYNNEI. The CDR3 sequence: CASLEGGVHNEQFF. CDR3 nucleotide sequence: TGTGCCAGCCTTGAGGGCGGGGTCCACAATGAGCAGTTCTTC.

The chain joins TRBV6-5 to TRBJ2-7; TRBD2 matches at 13 bases. The length of the CDR3 is 14 residues. Germline CDR1 is MNHEY and CDR2 is SVGAGI. V shed 8 bases, J shed 4 bases, and the junction held 5 bases outside the gene matches. CDR3 nucleotides: TGTGCCAGCGCCCCGACTAGCGGGAGGTACGAGCAGTACTTC. It codes for CASAPTSGRYEQYF.

The rearrangement uses TRBV11-2 and TRBJ1-5; D remains ambiguous. This CDR3 region has 13 residues. Trimming took off 0 bases at V and 4 bases at J, with 4 bases between the two ends. The germline CDR1 and CDR2 sequences are SGHAT and FQNNGV. This CDR3 is CASSLDRNQPQHF. DNA of the CDR3: TGTGCCAGCAGCTTAGATCGGAATCAGCCCCAGCATTTT.

This clone showed up just once. The chain is built from TRBV5-4 and TRBJ2-2, with TRBD1 matching over 9 bases. Losses at the gene ends were 4 bases for V and 1 base for J; bases not matched to a gene: 5. The germline V gene has CDR1 SGHNT and CDR2 YYREEE (reference sequence). The CDR3 consists of 16 residues. DNA of the CDR3: TGTGCCAGCAGCCCTCGACAGGGGGGGAACACCGGGGAGCTGTTTTTT. Protein product: CASSPRQGGNTGELFF.

The count of this clone is one. The V and J genes are TRBV10-3 and TRBJ2-5; tentatively, D is TRBD2 (7 bases). The CDR3 is 15 residues long. Germline CDR1 and CDR2: ENHRY and SYGVKD. The V gene lost 2 bases and the J gene lost 5 bases, with 15 bases spanning the gap. The CDR3 region is CAISETGGLRETQYF. The CDR3 nucleotides are TGTGCCATCAGTGAGACCGGGGGGCTGCGCGAGACCCAGTACTTC.

The chain uses TRBV2 and TRBJ1-4; 7 nucleotides align to TRBD1. Germline V gene data show CDR1 as SNHLY and CDR2 as FYNNEI. The CDR3 has 19 residues. V lost 8 bases to trimming and J lost 2 bases; unmatched junction nucleotides: 20. The CDR3 coding sequence is TGTGCCAGCGGACGGACCCGGGACAGAAACCCTGGGACTAATGAAAAACTGTTTTTT. It yields the protein CASGRTRDRNPGTNEKLFF.

The chain is built from TRBV5-1 and TRBJ2-7; the match to TRBD1 covers 10 bases. The CDR3 extends over 16 amino acids. Unmatched junction bases numbered 12, after V lost 3 bases and J lost 6 bases. CDR1 is SGHRS and CDR2 is YFSETQ in the germline V gene. CDR3 sequence (DNA): TGCGCCAGCAGCTCGGCCTCTCGACAGGGGGCTTCCGAGCAGTACTTC. Protein: CASSSASRQGASEQYF.

V is TRBV19 and J is TRBJ2-3; 11 bases match TRBD2. The CDR3 has 14 residues. V was clipped by 8 bases and J by 6 bases; unmatched bases: 7. Germline V lookup: CDR1 LNHDA, CDR2 SQIVND (reference sequence). CDR3 coding DNA: TGTGCCAGTCGGATTCTAGCGGGAGGTGATACGCAGTATTTT. This translates into CASRILAGGDTQYF.